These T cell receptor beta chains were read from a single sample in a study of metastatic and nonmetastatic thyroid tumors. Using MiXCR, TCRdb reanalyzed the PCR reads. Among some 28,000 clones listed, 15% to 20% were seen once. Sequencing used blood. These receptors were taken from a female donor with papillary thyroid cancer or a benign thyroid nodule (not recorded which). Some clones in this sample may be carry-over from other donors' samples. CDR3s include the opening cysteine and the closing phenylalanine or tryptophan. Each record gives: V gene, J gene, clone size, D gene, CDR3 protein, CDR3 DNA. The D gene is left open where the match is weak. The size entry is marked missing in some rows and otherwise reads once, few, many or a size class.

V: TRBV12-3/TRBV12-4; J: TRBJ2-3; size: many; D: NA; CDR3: CASSPGGLTPTDTQYF; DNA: TGTGCCAGCAGTCCCGGGGGCCTAACCCCCACAGATACGCAGTATTTT
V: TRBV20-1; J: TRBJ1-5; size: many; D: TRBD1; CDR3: CSASPRDRGGNQPQHF; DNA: TGCAGTGCCAGCCCCAGGGACAGGGGCGGCAATCAGCCCCAGCATTTT
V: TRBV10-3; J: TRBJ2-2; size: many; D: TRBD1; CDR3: CAISVDRANTGELFF; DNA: TGTGCCATCAGTGTAGACAGGGCGAACACCGGGGAGCTGTTTTTT
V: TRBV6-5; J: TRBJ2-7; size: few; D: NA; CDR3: CASSPPVTRVGEQYF; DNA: TGTGCCAGCAGTCCCCCGGTAACGCGGGTGGGCGAGCAGTACTTC
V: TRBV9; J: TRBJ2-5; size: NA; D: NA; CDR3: CASSVEGNQETQYF; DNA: TGTGCCAGCAGCGTAGAAGGCAACCAAGAGACCCAGTACTTC
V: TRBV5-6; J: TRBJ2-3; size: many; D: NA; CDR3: CASSLYTDTQYF; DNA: TGTGCCAGCAGCTTGTACACAGATACGCAGTATTTT
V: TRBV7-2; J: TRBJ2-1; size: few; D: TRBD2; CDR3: CASSLATGLAGGYNEQFF; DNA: TGTGCCAGCAGCTTAGCAACGGGACTAGCGGGAGGCTACAATGAGCAGTTCTTC
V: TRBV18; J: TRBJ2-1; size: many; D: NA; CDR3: CASSPGGDNEQFF; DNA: TGTGCCAGCTCACCCGGCGGGGACAATGAGCAGTTCTTC
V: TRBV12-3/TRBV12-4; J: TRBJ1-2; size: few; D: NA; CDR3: CASSLNPGVLGYTF; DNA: TGTGCCAGCAGTCTCAACCCAGGGGTTCTTGGCTACACCTTC
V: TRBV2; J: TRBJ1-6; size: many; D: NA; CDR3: CASHGVVHNSPLHF; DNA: TGTGCCAGTCATGGGGTGGTTCATAATTCACCCCTCCACTTT
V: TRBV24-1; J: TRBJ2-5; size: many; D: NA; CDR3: CATSDPTRTEETQYF; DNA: TGTGCCACCAGTGACCCGACCCGGACAGAAGAGACCCAGTACTTC
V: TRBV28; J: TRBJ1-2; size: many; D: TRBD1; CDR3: CASSLRQGRDGYTF; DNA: TGTGCCAGCAGTTTAAGACAGGGAAGGGATGGCTACACCTTC
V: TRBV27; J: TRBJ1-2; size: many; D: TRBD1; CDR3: CASKQGAVYGYTF; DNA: TGTGCCAGCAAACAGGGGGCGGTCTATGGCTACACCTTC
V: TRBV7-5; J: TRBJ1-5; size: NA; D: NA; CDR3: CISVPEASPGTEYQPQHF; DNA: NA
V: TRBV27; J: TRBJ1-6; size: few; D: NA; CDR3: CASSLSWRTGSPLHF; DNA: TGTGCCAGCAGTTTATCGTGGCGGACGGGTTCACCCCTCCACTTT
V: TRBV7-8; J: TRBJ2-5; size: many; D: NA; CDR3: CASSLRTQETQYF; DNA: TGTGCCAGCAGCTTACGAACACAAGAGACCCAGTACTTC
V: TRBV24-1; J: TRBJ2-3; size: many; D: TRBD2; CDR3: CATSETGLAGDTDTQYF; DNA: TGTGCCACCAGTGAAACGGGACTAGCGGGAGACACAGATACGCAGTATTTT
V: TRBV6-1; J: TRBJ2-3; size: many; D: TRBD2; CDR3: CASSSLSGGSTDTQYF; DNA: TGTGCCAGCAGTTCCTTGTCGGGAGGTAGCACAGATACGCAGTATTTT
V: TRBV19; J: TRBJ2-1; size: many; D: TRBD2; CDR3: CASSIGGDFYNEQFF; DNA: TGTGCCAGTAGTATTGGGGGGGACTTTTACAATGAGCAGTTCTTC
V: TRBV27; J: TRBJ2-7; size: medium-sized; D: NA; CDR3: CASSLSGAYEQYF; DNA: TGTGCCAGCAGTCTGTCAGGAGCATACGAGCAGTACTTC
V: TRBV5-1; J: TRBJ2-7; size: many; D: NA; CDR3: CASSPSLSYEQYF; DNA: TGCGCCAGCAGTCCGTCCCTCTCCTACGAGCAGTACTTC
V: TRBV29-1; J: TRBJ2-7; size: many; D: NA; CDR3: CSVQESSLEQYF; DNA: TGCAGCGTTCAAGAGTCTTCCCTCGAGCAGTACTTC
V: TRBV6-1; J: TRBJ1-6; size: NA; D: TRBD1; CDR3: CASSINRGQNSHLHF; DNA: TGTGCCAGCAGTATTAACAGGGGGCAGAATTCACACCTCCACTTT
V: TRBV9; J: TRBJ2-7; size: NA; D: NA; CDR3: CASSVEWDSVYEQYF; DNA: TGTGCCAGCAGCGTAGAGTGGGACTCCGTCTACGAGCAGTACTTC
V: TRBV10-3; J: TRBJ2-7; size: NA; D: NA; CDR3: CAISGFGGIEQYF; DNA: TGTGCCATCAGTGGGTTCGGAGGGATCGAGCAGTACTTC
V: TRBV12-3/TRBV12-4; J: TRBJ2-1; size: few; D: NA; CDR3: CASRPWGVREQFF; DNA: TGTGCCAGCAGACCGTGGGGGGTCCGGGAGCAGTTCTTC
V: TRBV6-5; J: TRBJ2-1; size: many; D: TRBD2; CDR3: CASSTLAGGPAANEQFF; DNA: TGTGCCAGCAGTACTTTAGCGGGAGGGCCAGCGGCCAATGAGCAGTTCTTC
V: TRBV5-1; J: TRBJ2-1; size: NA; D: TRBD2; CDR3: CASYSGGAVNEQFF; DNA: TGCGCCAGCTATAGCGGGGGCGCGGTGAATGAGCAGTTCTTC
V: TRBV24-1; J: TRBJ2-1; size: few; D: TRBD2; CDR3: CATSDRLAGVCNEQFF; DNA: TGTGCCACCAGTGACCGCTTGGCGGGAGTGTGTAATGAGCAGTTCTTC
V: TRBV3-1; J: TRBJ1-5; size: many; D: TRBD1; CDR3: CASSQGFGQGASNQPQHF; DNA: TGTGCCAGCAGCCAAGGATTTGGACAGGGAGCAAGCAATCAGCCCCAGCATTTT
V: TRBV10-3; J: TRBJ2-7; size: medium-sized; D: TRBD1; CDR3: CATQKGDRDEQYF; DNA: TGTGCCACTCAGAAGGGGGACAGGGACGAGCAGTACTTC